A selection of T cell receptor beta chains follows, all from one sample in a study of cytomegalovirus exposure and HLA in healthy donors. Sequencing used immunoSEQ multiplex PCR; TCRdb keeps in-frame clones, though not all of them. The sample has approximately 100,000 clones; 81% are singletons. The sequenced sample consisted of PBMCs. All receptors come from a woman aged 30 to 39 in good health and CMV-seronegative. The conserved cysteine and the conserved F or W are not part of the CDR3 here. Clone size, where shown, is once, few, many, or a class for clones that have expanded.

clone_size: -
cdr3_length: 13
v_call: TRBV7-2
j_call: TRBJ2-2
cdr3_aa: ASSRSGPNTGELF

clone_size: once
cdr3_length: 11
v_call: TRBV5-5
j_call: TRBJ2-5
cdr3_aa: ASSLVAQETQY

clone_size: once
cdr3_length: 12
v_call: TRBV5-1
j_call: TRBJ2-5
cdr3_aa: ASSLNPGGETQY

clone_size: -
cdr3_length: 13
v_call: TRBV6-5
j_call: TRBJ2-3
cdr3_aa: ASSPGLAGADTQY

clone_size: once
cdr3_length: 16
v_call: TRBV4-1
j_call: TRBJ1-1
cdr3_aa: ASSQGEGRGRSNTEAF

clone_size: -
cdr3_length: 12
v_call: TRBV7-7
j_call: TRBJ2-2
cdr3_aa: ASSPDRGTGELF

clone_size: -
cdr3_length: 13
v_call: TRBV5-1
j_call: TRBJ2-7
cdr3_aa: ASSLDSGGSYEQY

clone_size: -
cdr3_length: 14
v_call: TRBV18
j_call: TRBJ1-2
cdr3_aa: ASSPPGQGSVDGYT

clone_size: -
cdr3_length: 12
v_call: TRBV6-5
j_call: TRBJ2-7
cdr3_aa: ASSPGQGYYEQY

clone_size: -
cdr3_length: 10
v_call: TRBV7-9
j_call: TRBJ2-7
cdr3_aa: ASSVVLYEQY

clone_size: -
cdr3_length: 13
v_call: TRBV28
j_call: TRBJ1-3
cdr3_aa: ASSFEITSGNTIY

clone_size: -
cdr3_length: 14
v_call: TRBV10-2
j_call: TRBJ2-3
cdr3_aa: ASSESFSGKPDTQY

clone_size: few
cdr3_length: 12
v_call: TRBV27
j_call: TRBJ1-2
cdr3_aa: ASSSPGTGYGYT

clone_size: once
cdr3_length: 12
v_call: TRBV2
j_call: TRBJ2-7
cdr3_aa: ASSVDRQGGEQY

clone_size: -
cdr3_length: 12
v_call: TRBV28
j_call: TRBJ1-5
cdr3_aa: ASRETGGDQPQH

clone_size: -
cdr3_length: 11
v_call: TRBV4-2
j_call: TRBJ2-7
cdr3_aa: ASSQERERRQY

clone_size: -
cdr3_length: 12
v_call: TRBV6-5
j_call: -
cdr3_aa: ASSPGLAAYEQY

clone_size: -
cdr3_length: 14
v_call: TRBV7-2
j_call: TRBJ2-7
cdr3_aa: ASSLGVSRSGYEQY

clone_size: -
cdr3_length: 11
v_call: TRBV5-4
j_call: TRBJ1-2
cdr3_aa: ASSSLNSHGYT

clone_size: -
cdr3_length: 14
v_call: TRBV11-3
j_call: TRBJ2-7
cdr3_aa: ASSLGGFTRSYEQY

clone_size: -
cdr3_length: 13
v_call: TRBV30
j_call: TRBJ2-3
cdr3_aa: AWRDYQEYTDTQY

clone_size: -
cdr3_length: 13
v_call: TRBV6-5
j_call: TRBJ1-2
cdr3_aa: ASSAPTGGSVGYT

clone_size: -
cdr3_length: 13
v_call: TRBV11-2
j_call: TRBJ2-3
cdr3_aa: ASSLLGGGTDTQY

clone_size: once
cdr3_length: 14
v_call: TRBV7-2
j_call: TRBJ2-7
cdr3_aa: ASSSRTSGKTYEQY

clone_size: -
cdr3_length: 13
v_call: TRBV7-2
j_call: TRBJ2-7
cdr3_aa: ASSLAFSGRSEQY

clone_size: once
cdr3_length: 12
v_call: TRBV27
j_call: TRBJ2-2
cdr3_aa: ASTLRQGAGELF

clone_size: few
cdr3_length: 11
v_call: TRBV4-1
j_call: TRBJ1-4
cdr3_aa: ASSQDAQGATG

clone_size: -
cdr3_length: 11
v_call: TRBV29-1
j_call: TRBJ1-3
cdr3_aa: SVSRDLGNTIY

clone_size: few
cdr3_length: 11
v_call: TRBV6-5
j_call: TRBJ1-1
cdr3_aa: ASSATENTEAF

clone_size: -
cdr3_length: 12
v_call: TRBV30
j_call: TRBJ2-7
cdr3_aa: AWSAGTSGSGQY

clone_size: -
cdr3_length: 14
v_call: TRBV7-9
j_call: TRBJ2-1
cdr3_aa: ASSLSDGNSYNEQF

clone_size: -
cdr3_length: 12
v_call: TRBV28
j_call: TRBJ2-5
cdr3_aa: ASSLAGRQETQY

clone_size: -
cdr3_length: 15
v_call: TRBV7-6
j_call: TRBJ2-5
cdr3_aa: ASSLTPGLAPWETQY

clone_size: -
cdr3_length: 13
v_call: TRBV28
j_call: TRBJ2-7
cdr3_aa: ASSLSLTASYEQY

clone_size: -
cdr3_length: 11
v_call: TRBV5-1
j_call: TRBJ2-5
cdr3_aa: ASSSGVQETQY

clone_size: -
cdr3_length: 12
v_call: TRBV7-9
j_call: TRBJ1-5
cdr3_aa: ASSLGGSDQPQH

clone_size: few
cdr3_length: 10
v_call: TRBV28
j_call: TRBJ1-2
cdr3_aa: ASSLNRDGYT

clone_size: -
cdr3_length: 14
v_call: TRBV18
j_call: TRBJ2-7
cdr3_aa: ASSAPGQGTSYEQY

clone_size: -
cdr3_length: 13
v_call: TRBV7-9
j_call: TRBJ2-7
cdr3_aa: ASSQVAGGVLEQY

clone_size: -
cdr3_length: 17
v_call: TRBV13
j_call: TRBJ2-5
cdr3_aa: ASSGGGFLAGGEQETQY

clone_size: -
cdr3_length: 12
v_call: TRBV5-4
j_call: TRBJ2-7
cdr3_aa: ANFRGGSRYEQY

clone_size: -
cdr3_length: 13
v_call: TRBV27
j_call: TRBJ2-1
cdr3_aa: ASNLNRGNHNEQF

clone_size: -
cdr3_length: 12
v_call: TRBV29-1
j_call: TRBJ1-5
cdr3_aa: SVVSTDSNQPQH

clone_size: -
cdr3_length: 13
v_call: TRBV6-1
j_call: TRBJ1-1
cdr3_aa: ASSPRRSLGTEAF

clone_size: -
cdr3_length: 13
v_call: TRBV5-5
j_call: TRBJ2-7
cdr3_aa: ASSLVGQGERGQY

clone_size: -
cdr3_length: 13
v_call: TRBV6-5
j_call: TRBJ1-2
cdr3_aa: ASRSAGTGGRGYT

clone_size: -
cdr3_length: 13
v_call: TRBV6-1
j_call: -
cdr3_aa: ASSENTGLTYEQY

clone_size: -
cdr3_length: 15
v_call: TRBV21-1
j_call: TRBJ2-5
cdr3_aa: ASSKVPGLAGAETQY

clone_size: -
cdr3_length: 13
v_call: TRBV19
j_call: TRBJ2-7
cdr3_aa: ASSPGGAEDYEQY

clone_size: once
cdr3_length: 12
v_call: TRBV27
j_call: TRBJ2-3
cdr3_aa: ASSLSAGVDTQY

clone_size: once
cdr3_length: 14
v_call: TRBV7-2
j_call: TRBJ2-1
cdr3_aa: ASSLVGGSGRDEQF

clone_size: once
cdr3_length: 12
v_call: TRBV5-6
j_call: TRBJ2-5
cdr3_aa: ASSARQGLETQY

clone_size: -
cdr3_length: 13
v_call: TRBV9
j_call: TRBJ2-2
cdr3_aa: ASSVREGWSGELF

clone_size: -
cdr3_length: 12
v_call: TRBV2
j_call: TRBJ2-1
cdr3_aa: ASRRLAAMDEQF

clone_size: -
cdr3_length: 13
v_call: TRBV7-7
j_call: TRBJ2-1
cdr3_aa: ASSQLAAQPNEQF

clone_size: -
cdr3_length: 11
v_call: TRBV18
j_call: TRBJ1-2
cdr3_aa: ASSQGQNYGYT

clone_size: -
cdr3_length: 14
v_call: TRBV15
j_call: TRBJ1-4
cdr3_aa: ATSRDLVLTNEKLF